The sequence of this T cell receptor beta chain was determined in a study of T cell responses to AZD1222 COVID-19 vaccine (dated by TCRdb to the early 2020s). Concerning the study at large: TCR sequencing was performed for approximately 240 trial participants, of whom about 200 were given two doses of AZD1222 and roughly 25 were given two doses of MenACWY control vaccine. Enrollment into the trials was organized by age into subgroups of 18-55, 56-69 and 70-plus years, and those subgroups contained roughly 150, 30 and 60 TCR-sequenced participants, respectively.

The CDR3 contains 16 residues, cysteine and phenylalanine counted. This entry keeps only the CDR3 DNA: 48 bases, framed from base 1. V loses 0 bases of germline sequence and J loses 0 bases, and the interval between the two ends is 11 bases. Taken from the germline V gene, the CDR1 and CDR2 loops are LGHNA and YNFKEQ. The CDR3 regions of human TCRbeta chains were analyzed by immunosequencing. Concerning the study's data processing: TCRs in the repertoires were matched against a reference library of SARS-CoV-2-specific TCRs that had been generated with the MIRA antigen-specificity platform. Breadth meant the fraction of unique TCRs that were SARS-CoV-2-associated, whereas depth meant the fraction of total T cells that were SARS-CoV-2-associated. Using the MIRA data, each spike-specific TCR was mapped to the spike region that the TCR reacts to and placed in a CD4 or CD8 class. Log10-transformed breadth and depth values were compared by one-way ANOVA with Sidak's multiple comparisons tests. TCRdb took over this immuneACCESS table, retaining in-frame rearrangements with V and J assigned. Such tables are incomplete; in checked studies, under half of the missing clones stem from an unresolved V gene, and the remainder is unexplained. V and J calls and clone size are as listed in that table; D and trimming were resolved from the DNA. A total of 160,000 or so clones appear in this sample, about 90% of them only once. The ten largest clones capture roughly 4.4% of the sample.

This sample's time point label indicates: baseline before first vaccination. The sample's treatment or condition label is to be understood as: meningococcal conjugate vaccine given as trial control. Vaccinee samples came from UK trials COV001 and COV002, including a single-blind randomized controlled phase 2/3 trial of AZD1222 (ChAdOx1 nCoV-19) in healthy adults. For TCRbeta chain sequencing, PBMC samples from trial participants were taken at day 0 and at day 28 after the second dose. Paper-wide results and their limitations: Conclusions about previously exposed vaccinees are limited because only a handful of AZD1222 recipients were SARS-CoV-2 seropositive at baseline. Nearly half of unique spike-specific TCRs reportedly recognized epitopes outside regions mutated in the B.1.351 and B.1.1.7 variants. Vaccine-associated CD4 TCRs spanned the whole spike protein, with dominant responses in regions 160-218 and 743-854. Most participants were white British and females outnumbered males, and the authors suggested that clonal diversity may have been underestimated. Because no samples from the day 14 peak response were available, repertoires could be characterized only after the peak T cell response. The 56-69-year group was small, and its depth increase did not reach significance, likely because of low power. After two AZD1222 doses, both the breadth and the depth of spike-specific TCRs were significantly higher than at day 0 and than in MenACWY recipients.

Notes on this clone: Its antigen remains undetermined. No per-base quality is available; no much larger clone lies one base away.

The sequences come from peripheral blood, collected on day 0 of MenACWY control vaccination. The chain is assembled from TRBV4-2 and TRBJ1-2; no D segment can be confidently identified. The clonotype comes from an adult in good health. The DNA is TGTGCCAGCAGCCAAGACCCGGACGGGCCTAACTATGGCTACACCTTC. Its coded protein is CASSQDPDGPNYGYTF.